These 26 T cell receptor beta chains came from one sample sequenced in a study of blood T cells in healthy people across ages. Combining a sample-barcoded 5' primer with a J-beta primer mix, a second PCR ran for about 7 to 11 cycles. TCRdb re-analysed the 5' RACE reads in MiXCR, keeping a single row per CDR3 protein. This table holds about 1.8 million distinct CDR3 sequences, roughly 49% found once. The sequenced sample consisted of blood. Receptor source: a woman aged 40 to 49 in good health.

This clonotype was counted between two and nine times. The chain couples TRBV25-1 to TRBJ2-5; D may match TRBD1 or TRBD2 (8 bases each). The germline CDR1 and CDR2 sequences are MGHDK and SYGVNS. This CDR3 has 20 residues. The ends were cut back, 1 base at V and 5 bases at J, with 29 bases in the middle. The CDR3 protein is CASSEWYSGGWGTGQETQYF. In DNA, the CDR3 is TGTGCCAGCAGTGAATGGTACTCGGGAGGGTGGGGGACAGGACAGGAGACCCAGTACTTC. Complete variable domain (other parts from reference TRBV25-1 and TRBJ2-5): EADIYQTPRYLVIGTGKKITLECSQTMGHDKMYWYQQDPGMELHLIHYSYGVNSTEKGDLSSESTVSRIRTEHFPLTLESARPSHTSQYLCASSEWYSGGWGTGQETQYFGPGTRLLVL.

This sequence joins TRBV28 and TRBJ2-1; TRBD2 matches at 11 bases. The DNA matches TRBJ2-7 better at its end, which makes the J call doubtful. The CDR3 has 16 amino acids. Germline V gene data show CDR1 as MDHEN and CDR2 as SYDVKM. CDR3 amino acids: CASSSRLAGLYNEQYF. The CDR3 DNA reads as TGTGCCAGCAGTTCCAGACTAGCGGGGTTATACAATGAGCAGTACTTC.

The chain recombines TRBV20-1 with TRBJ1-2; D call uncertain. CDR3 length: 11 residues. From germline, CDR1 is DFQATT and CDR2 SNEGSKA (reference sequence). The CDR3 DNA reads TGCAGACCTAGCGAGTCCTATGGCTACACCTTC. As protein: CRPSESYGYTF.

A remark on this clonotype: At one end the junction does not follow the germline gene, possibly because of a read error. The genes are TRBV7-2 and TRBJ2-7; 8 bases align to TRBD1. The CDR3 covers 14 residues. Looked up from germline, CDR1 is SGHTA and CDR2 is FQGNSA. CDR3 coding DNA: TGTGACAGCAGCCCCTGGGACAGGTCCTACGAGCAGTACTTC. Amino acids: CDSSPWDRSYEQYF.

Remarks on this clonotype: At one end the junction does not follow the germline gene, possibly because of a read error. The V call is TRBV24-1, the J call TRBJ2-3; possibly TRBD1 for D (6 bases). CDR3 length: 14 residues. Germline loops: CDR1 KGHDR, CDR2 SFDVKD. This CDR3 is CATGETGPRNTQYF. Written as DNA, the CDR3 is TGTGCCACCGGTGAAACAGGGCCGAGGAATACGCAGTATTTT.

About this clonotype itself: At one boundary the junction diverges from the germline segment, which might be a read error. The rearrangement joins TRBV4-3 to TRBJ2-1; perhaps TRBD2 as D (6 bases). Germline V gives CDR1 LGHNA, CDR2 YSLEER. The CDR3 extends over 17 amino acids. As DNA, the CDR3 is TGCGCCAGCAGCCAAGATTTGGGGCGGGGTGGCTACAATGGGCAGTTCTTC. This codes for CASSQDLGRGGYNGQFF.

The chain is built from TRBV7-2 and TRBJ2-7, with 7 nucleotides matching TRBD1. V shed 5 bases and J 0 bases; nucleotides not matched to a gene: 7. CDR1 is SGHTA, CDR2 FQGNSA, per germline. The CDR3 length is 15 residues. For the CDR3, the DNA is TGTGCCAGCAGCCCCCCGGGACAGAGCTCCTACGAGCAGTACTTC. Its translation: CASSPPGQSSYEQYF.

This rearrangement joins TRBV15 to TRBJ2-5; no clear D gene. CDR1 and CDR2 (germline): LNHNV, YYDKDF (reference sequence). The length of the CDR3 is 14 residues. Trimming removed 10 bases at V and 4 bases at J, with 19 bases between. CDR3 nucleotides: TGTGCCATCCTGGGTACCCCTTGGAGAGAGACCCAGTACTTC. Residues: CAILGTPWRETQYF.

This chain uses TRBV28 with TRBJ1-2, with D perhaps TRBD1 (5 bases). The CDR3 runs to 17 residues. Per germline, CDR1 MDHEN and CDR2 SYDVKM. The germline V and J ends were trimmed by 2 bases and 5 bases, with 21 bases remaining between them. CDR3 bases: TGTGCCAGCAGTTTAACCTCCGGGTCCTCTCGGGGGTATGGCTACACCTTC. It is translated as CASSLTSGSSRGYGYTF.

The chain couples TRBV25-1 to TRBJ2-1, with a possible D match to TRBD2 (5 bases). V dropped 1 base and J dropped 7 bases, with 11 bases sitting between them. CDR1 and CDR2 (germline): MGHDK, SYGVNS. The CDR3 extends over 14 amino acids. This CDR3 is CASSEFLWENEQFF. CDR3 sequence (DNA): TGTGCCAGCAGTGAATTTTTATGGGAGAATGAGCAGTTCTTC.

The genes are TRBV5-1 and TRBJ2-3; D is undetermined. The CDR3 is 14 amino acids. CDR1 SGHRS and CDR2 YFSETQ come from the germline V gene. V was pared by 4 bases and J by 0 bases, with 9 bases between. CDR3 sequence reads: CASSEVSSTDTQYF. The CDR3 nucleotides read TGCGCCAGCAGCGAAGTATCTAGCACAGATACGCAGTATTTT.

The chain links TRBV29-1 to TRBJ2-2; D might be TRBD1 or TRBD2, each matching 5 bases. The ends were cut back, 7 bases at V and 2 bases at J, with 11 bases in the middle. In germline, CDR1 is SQVTM, CDR2 ANQGSEA. The CDR3 runs 13 residues. The CDR3 nucleotides read TGCAGCGGGTGGGACCGAAACACCGGGGAGCTGTTTTTT. It encodes CSGWDRNTGELFF.

Concerning this clonotype itself: The junction and the germline gene differ at one end; a read error may be behind it. The V gene is TRBV7-2, the J gene TRBJ2-4, with D perhaps TRBD1 or TRBD2 (5 bases each). The J call may be incorrect, as the DNA end agrees better with TRBJ2-5. The germline V gene encodes CDR1 SGHTA and CDR2 FQGNSA. The CDR3 sequence is 15 residues long. The CDR3, as DNA: TGTGCCGGCAGCTTAGTTTCCGGGACCCAAGAGACCCAGTACTTC. Its protein is CAGSLVSGTQETQYF.

This clonotype was picked up a small number of times. The CDR3, as DNA: TGCGCCAGCAGCCAAGATCCCGAAACGTATGAGACCCAGTACTTC. Residues: CASSQDPETYETQYF. The genes are TRBV5-1 and TRBJ2-5, with D unresolved. Germline CDR1 SGHRS, CDR2 YFSETQ. V lost 4 bases to trimming and J lost 5 bases, with 18 bases between them. The CDR3 contains 15 residues.

This chain uses TRBV7-2 with TRBJ2-1; D might be TRBD1 (6 bases). The CDR3 loop spans 13 amino acids. Trimming shortened V by 5 bases and J by 9 bases, and 14 bases separated the two germline ends. Germline values: CDR1 SGHTA, CDR2 FQGNSA. The CDR3 nucleotides read TGTGCCAGCAGCACCAGACAGGTAGTTGAGCAGTTCTTC. It translates to CASSTRQVVEQFF. The variable domain in full, completed from reference TRBV7-2 and TRBJ2-1, reads GAGVSQSPSNKVTEKGKDVELRCDPISGHTALYWYRQSLGQGLEFLIYFQGNSAPDKSGLPSDRFSAERTGGSVSTLTIQRTQQEDSAVYLCASSTRQVVEQFFGPGTRLTVL.

This clonotype was seen a handful of times. The chain couples TRBV29-1 to TRBJ1-5; D gene ambiguous. V was shortened by 5 bases and J by 8 bases, with 7 bases between the two germline ends. This CDR3 has 10 amino acids. The germline V gene encodes CDR1 SQVTM and CDR2 ANQGSEA. Here the CDR3 DNA reads TGCAGCGTTTGGCCCAAGCCCCAGCATTTT. Its translation is CSVWPKPQHF.

This sequence joins TRBV7-9 and TRBJ2-1; D unresolved. CDR1 and CDR2 from the germline V gene are SEHNR and FQNEAQ (reference sequence). The CDR3 is 15 amino acids. V gave up 7 bases and J gave up 5 bases, with 18 bases separating them. The CDR3 DNA reads TGTGCCAGCACCAGCGCTTACGGGTTCGACAATGAGCAGTTCTTC. This encodes CASTSAYGFDNEQFF.

Comments on this clonotype: The junction does not match germline at one end; this may be a read error. The J gene is TRBJ2-3, the V gene TRBV20-1; D is possibly TRBD2 (5 bases). The CDR3 is 16 residues long. CDR1 is DFQATT and CDR2 is SNEGSKA in the germline V gene (reference sequence). In nucleotides, the CDR3 is TGCAGTGCTAGACTCGGCTTCGGGTCTAGCACGGATACGCAGTATTTT. This translates into CSARLGFGSSTDTQYF.

This chain joins TRBV27 and TRBJ2-1, with 8 bases fitting TRBD2. This CDR3 has 15 amino acids. From germline, CDR1 is MNHEY and CDR2 SMNVEV (reference sequence). After removal of 4 bases from V and 6 bases from J, the junction contained 8 bases not matched to a gene. The CDR3, as DNA: TGTGCCAGCAGTTCCCCCGGGGGGGGCCCCAATGAGCAGTTCTTC. As protein: CASSSPGGGPNEQFF.

This sequence joins TRBV28 and TRBJ2-5, with D uncertain. This CDR3 contains 16 residues. V gave up 6 bases and J gave up 3 bases, with 20 bases separating them. Germline V gene lookup returns CDR1 MDHEN and CDR2 SYDVKM. CDR3 coding DNA: TGTGCCAGCAGACCATTCGCGAAGGAGTCGGAAGAGACCCAGTACTTC. Amino acid sequence: CASRPFAKESEETQYF. The full variable domain, its missing parts supplied by reference TRBV28 and TRBJ2-5, is DVKVTQSSRYLVKRTGEKVFLECVQDMDHENMFWYRQDPGLGLRLIYFSYDVKMKEKGDIPEGYSVSREKKERFSLILESASTNQTSMYLCASRPFAKESEETQYFGPGTRLLVL.

The chain has TRBV4-1 and TRBJ2-7; TRBD2 aligns across 7 bases. The CDR3 is 17 amino acids. After removal of 1 base from V and 0 bases from J, the junction contained 9 bases not matched to a gene. Germline CDR1 is MGHRA and CDR2 is YSYEKL. The CDR3 bases are TGCGCCAGCAGCCAAGGGGGTAGCGGGCGGAGCTCCTACGAGCAGTACTTC. Encoded protein: CASSQGGSGRSSYEQYF.

The rearrangement links TRBV12-3 or TRBV12-4 to TRBJ2-5; the match to TRBD2 covers 7 bases. CDR3 size: 13 residues. Trimming removed 10 bases from V and 2 bases from J; junction bases left unmatched: 7. For the CDR3, the DNA is TGTGCCACCGGGGGAGGGCGTCAAGAGACCCAGTACTTC. Encoded protein: CATGGGRQETQYF.

This rearrangement joins TRBV2 to TRBJ2-1; 7 bases are a match to TRBD1. Unmatched junction bases numbered 8, after V lost 3 bases and J lost 6 bases. Per germline, CDR1 SNHLY and CDR2 FYNNEI. CDR3 length: 15 residues. The CDR3 nucleotides are TGTGCCAGCAGTGAGGAGAGGACAGGTGCCAATGAGCAGTTCTTC. Protein sequence: CASSEERTGANEQFF.

The chain joins TRBV10-3 to TRBJ2-7; D is possibly TRBD1 (6 bases). V was cut by 6 bases and J by 0 bases, with 12 bases left in between. The CDR3 has 14 residues. Per germline, CDR1 ENHRY and CDR2 SYGVKD. Here the CDR3 reads CAISPEGVSYEQYF. CDR3 bases: TGTGCCATCAGCCCTGAGGGGGTCTCCTACGAGCAGTACTTC.

In regard to this clonotype: A read error may explain this, as a much larger clone is one base away. This sequence joins TRBV7-2 and TRBJ2-7; a weak D match, TRBD2 (5 bases). CDR1 and CDR2 from the germline V gene are SGHTA and FQGNSA. This CDR3 spans 14 amino acids. CDR3 region: CAGSLDGVSYEQYF. CDR3 DNA: TGTGCCGGCAGCTTAGACGGGGTCTCCTACGAGCAGTACTTC.

The genes are TRBV4-1 and TRBJ1-1; D is undetermined. Germline V gives CDR1 MGHRA, CDR2 YSYEKL. V lost 0 bases to trimming and J lost 0 bases, with 20 bases between them. This CDR3 is 19 amino acids long. CDR3 coding DNA: TGCGCCAGCAGCCAAGATTCTGCACCCAGGAGTTTCATGAACACTGAAGCTTTCTTT. Translating it yields CASSQDSAPRSFMNTEAFF.